The T cell receptor beta chain described here comes from a study of radiation and T cells in renal cell carcinoma (dated by TCRdb to the early 2020s). For the study in its entirety: Samples were obtained from a clinical trial, in which 15 Gy stereotactic body radiation therapy was delivered to primary renal cell carcinomas and nephrectomy was performed 4 weeks later. In total, 50 to 60 samples, comprising roughly 25 tumors and roughly 27 peripheral blood samples, were subjected to TCR beta sequencing. Across all 55 or so samples, several million unique CDR3 nucleotide sequences, encoding 2,658,974 unique CDR3 amino acid sequences, were identified. Study-level results and caveats: Effects of radiation dose or scheduling on the TCR repertoire could not be addressed with the single-armed trial design. Changes in the blood repertoire were not tracked past 4 weeks after treatment. Because pretreatment tumor biopsies were not available, the baseline intratumoral presence of clonotypes could not be determined. Top tumor clonotypes rose in blood from baseline to 2 weeks post-radiation, then contracted by 4 weeks, suggesting transient expansion of tumor-resident clones.

TCR beta libraries were generated from genomic DNA with the immunoSEQ kit, following the manufacturer's recommendations. For library preparation, a first multiplex PCR was performed with proprietary primers, followed by a second PCR in which unique barcodes were added, and bead cleanups were performed after each round. Each sample batch included a kit-provided positive control reaction and a negative control reaction. The final libraries were assessed on an Agilent 4200 TapeStation D1000 ScreenTape, pooled by volume, and quantified by qPCR. Sequencing was performed on an Illumina NextSeq500 with a MidOutput 150-cycle cartridge, and 156 Read1 and 15 Index1 cycles were run with kit custom primers. The pooled library was loaded at approximately 0.98 pM with roughly 19% PhiX control spiked in. Processing in the source paper ran as follows. The vendor-processed data were analyzed in R, and a clonotype was defined as all T cells that share the same CDR3 nucleotide sequence. For clone abundance analyses, frequencies were normalized to the 10,000 most abundant clones in each sample. Public T cell clones, which averaged fewer than five per sample, were removed prior to analysis. Tumor-enriched clonotypes and baseline blood-enriched clonotypes were defined as those with an abundance difference of at least 32-fold between compartments. A beta-binomial differential abundance model was used to identify clonotypes that expanded or contracted between blood time points. The Baroni-Urbani and Buser coefficient was used to measure tumor-blood repertoire similarity, and groups were compared with two-tailed Wilcoxon tests in R. TCRdb obtained this table from immuneACCESS and retained in-frame rearrangements with V and J assigned. These tables miss some clones; where compared with another copy, unresolved V genes account for less than half of the shortfall, and the remainder is unexplained. V and J calls and clone size come straight from that table; D and trimming were deduced from the DNA. The sample table lists some 100,000 clones, over 65% of them with a count of one. Jointly, the top ten make up more than 5.5% of the sample.

Sample time point, as interpreted from the label and publication: baseline pretreatment blood. The treatment or condition label on this specimen signifies: 15 Gy SBRT to primary tumor, nephrectomy 4 weeks later. To track tumor-enriched clonotypes, serial peripheral blood was sampled from radiation-treated patients at baseline and at 2 weeks and 4 weeks after SBRT. All patients had renal cell carcinoma with clear cell pathology. The QIAamp DNA Blood Mini Kit (Qiagen) was used to prepare genomic DNA for TCR sequencing. Only samples passing all quality control checks were included in the analyses. In the case of this clone: Its antigen is unknown. Base qualities are missing; no much larger clone stands one base away.

CDR1 SGHTA and CDR2 FQGTGA were looked up in the germline V gene. Deletion took 5 bases off V and 3 bases off J, with a span of 16 bases between the germline ends. The CDR3, cysteine through phenylalanine, is 16 amino acids long. Of the read, only the CDR3 DNA is kept; its 48 bases are in frame from base 1. The sequencing used blood, collected from a patient whose treatment included radiotherapy and nephrectomy. The clonotype was recovered from a man aged 55 to 70 with renal cell carcinoma. The sequence is built from TRBV7-3 and TRBJ2-2; the D gene is perhaps TRBD1 or TRBD2, each of them matching over 5 bases. The base sequence is TGTGCCAGCAGCGCCCAAGGGGAGCTCCACACCGGGGAGCTGTTTTTT. Translated, this is CASSAQGELHTGELFF.